This T cell receptor beta chain was observed in a study of blood T cell repertoires in COVID-19. Across the whole study: Sites in the United States, Italy and Spain provided acute and convalescent COVID-19 samples.

Original methodology: It was from reference gene primer amplification that nucleated cell counts were estimated. Sequenced by immunoSEQ multiplex PCR; TCRdb stores in-frame clones only, minus some. Clone size and the V and J calls come from that table; the DNA yielded D and trimming. The repertoire has around 310,000 clones, roughly 86% of them found once; the top ten carry more than 9%. The V and J ends lost 1 base and 6 bases respectively, with 12 bases between them. This CDR3 spans 14 amino acids. Germline V gives CDR1 SEHNR, CDR2 FQNEAQ (reference sequence). The J gene is TRBJ1-2, the V gene TRBV7-9, with D perhaps matching TRBD1 (5 bases). The source material was PBMCs or T cells enriched from blood (not recorded which). The receptor was derived from a woman in her 30s who had recovered from COVID-19. CDR3 sequence reads: CASSLGRDPHGYTF. For the CDR3, the DNA is TGTGCCAGCAGCTTAGGCAGGGATCCTCATGGCTACACCTTC.